This T cell receptor beta chain was sequenced during a study of T cell responses to AZD1222 COVID-19 vaccine. General study results and limits: It was only after the peak T cell response that any repertoires were sampled. Among those given AZD1222, only six were seropositive at baseline.

About this clone: As yet, its antigen is unknown.

Sequencing used immunoSEQ multiplex PCR; TCRdb keeps in-frame clones, though not all of them. Counted here are about 94,000 clones, over 75% occurring once; the ten biggest clones make up about an eighth. Trimming stripped 2 bases from V and 2 bases from J, with 24 bases between. The CDR3 has 18 residues. From germline, CDR1 is GTSNPN and CDR2 SVGIG (reference sequence). The chain recombines TRBV30 with TRBJ2-5; D gene uncertain. Sequencing used peripheral blood, obtained on day 0 of AZD1222 vaccination. The source is an adult in good health. The DNA of the CDR3 is TGTGCCTGGAGTCTAGGAATGTGGGTAGGCCGTCCTCAAGAGACCCAGTACTTC. This gives the protein CAWSLGMWVGRPQETQYF.